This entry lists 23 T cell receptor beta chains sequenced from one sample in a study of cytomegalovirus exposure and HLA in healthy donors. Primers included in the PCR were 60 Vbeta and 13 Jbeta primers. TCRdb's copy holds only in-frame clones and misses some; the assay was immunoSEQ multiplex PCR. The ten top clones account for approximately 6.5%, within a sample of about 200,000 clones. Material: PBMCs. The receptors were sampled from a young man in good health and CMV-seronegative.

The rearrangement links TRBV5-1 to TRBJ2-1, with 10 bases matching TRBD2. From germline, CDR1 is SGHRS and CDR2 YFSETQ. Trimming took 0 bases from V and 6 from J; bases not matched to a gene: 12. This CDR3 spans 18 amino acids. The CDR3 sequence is CASSLELLLAGIANEQFF. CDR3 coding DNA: TGCGCCAGCAGCTTGGAGTTACTACTAGCGGGAATAGCCAATGAGCAGTTCTTC. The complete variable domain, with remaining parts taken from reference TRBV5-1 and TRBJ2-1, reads KAGVTQTPRYLIKTRGQQVTLSCSPISGHRSVSWYQQTPGQGLQFLFEYFSETQRNKGNFPGRFSGRQFSNSRSEMNVSTLELGDSALYLCASSLELLLAGIANEQFFGPGTRLTVL.

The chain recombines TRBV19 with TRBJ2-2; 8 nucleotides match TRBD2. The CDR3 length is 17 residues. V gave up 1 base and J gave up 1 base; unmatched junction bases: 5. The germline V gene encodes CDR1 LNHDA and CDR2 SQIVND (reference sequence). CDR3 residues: CASSIGQLAENTGELFF. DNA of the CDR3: TGTGCCAGTAGTATAGGGCAACTAGCGGAGAACACCGGGGAGCTGTTTTTT.

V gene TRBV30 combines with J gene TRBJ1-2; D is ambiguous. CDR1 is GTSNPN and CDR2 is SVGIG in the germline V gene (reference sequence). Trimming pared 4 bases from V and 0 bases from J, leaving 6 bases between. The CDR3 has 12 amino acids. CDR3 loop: CAWNKANYGYTF. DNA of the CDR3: TGTGCCTGGAACAAAGCTAACTATGGCTACACCTTC.

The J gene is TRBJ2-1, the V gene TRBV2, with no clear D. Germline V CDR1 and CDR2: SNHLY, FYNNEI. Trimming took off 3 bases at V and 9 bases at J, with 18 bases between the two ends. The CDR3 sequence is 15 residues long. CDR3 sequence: CASSEARPTWSEQFF. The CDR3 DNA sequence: TGTGCCAGCAGTGAGGCTAGACCTACTTGGAGTGAGCAGTTCTTC.

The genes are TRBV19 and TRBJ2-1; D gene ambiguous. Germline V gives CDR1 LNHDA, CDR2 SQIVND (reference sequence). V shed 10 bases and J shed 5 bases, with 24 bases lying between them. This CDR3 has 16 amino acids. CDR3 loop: CATNPAWARANNEQFF. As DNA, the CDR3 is TGTGCCACAAACCCCGCATGGGCGCGAGCTAACAATGAGCAGTTCTTC.

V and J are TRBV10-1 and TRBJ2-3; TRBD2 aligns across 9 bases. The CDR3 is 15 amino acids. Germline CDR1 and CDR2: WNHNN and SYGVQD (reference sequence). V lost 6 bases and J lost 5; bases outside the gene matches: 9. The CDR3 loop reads CASSAGGGAQDTQYF. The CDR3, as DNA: TGCGCCAGCAGCGCCGGCGGGGGGGCCCAAGATACGCAGTATTTT.

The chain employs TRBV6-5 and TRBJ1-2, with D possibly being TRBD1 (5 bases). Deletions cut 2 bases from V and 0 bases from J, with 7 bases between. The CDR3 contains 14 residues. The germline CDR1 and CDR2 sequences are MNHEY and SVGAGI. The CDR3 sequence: CASSYKDTNYGYTF. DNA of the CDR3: TGTGCCAGCAGTTACAAGGACACTAACTATGGCTACACCTTC.

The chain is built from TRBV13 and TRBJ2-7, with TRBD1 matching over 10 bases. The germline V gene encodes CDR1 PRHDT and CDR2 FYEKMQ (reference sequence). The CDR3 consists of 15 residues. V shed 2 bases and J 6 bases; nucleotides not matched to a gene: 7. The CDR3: CASSLPGTGVGEQYF. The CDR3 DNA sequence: TGTGCCAGCAGCTTACCCGGGACAGGGGTTGGCGAGCAGTACTTC.

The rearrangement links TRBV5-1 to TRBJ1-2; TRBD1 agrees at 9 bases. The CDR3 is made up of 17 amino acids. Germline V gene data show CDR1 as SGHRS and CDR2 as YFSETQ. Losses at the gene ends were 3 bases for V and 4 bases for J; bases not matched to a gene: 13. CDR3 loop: CASSYPGTGKGAYGYTF. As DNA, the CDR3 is TGCGCCAGCAGCTACCCCGGGACAGGGAAAGGGGCCTATGGCTACACCTTC.

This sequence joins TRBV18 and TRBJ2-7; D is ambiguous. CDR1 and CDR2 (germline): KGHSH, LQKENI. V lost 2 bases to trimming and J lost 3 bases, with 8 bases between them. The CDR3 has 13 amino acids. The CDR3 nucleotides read TGTGCCAGCTCACCATCCCCCTACTACGAGCAGTACTTC. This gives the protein CASSPSPYYEQYF.

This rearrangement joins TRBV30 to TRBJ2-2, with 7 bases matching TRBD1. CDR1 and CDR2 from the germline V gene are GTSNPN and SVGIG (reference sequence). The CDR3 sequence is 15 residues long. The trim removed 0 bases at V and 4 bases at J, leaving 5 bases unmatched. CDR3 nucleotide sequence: TGTGCCTGGAGTGTTCTACCAGGGGGCACCGGGGAGCTGTTTTTT. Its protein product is CAWSVLPGGTGELFF. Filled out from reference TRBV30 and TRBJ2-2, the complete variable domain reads SQTIHQWPATLVQPVGSPLSLECTVEGTSNPNLYWYRQAAGRGLQLLFYSVGIGQISSEVPQNLSASRPQDRQFILSSKKLLLSDSGFYLCAWSVLPGGTGELFFGEGSRLTVL.

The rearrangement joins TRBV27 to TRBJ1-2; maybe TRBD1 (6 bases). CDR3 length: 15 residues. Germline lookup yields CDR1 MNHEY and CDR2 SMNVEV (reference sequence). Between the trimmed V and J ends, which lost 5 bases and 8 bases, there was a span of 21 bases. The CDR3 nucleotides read TGTGCCAGCAGTCGATGGACAGCCCTCCGGCGGGGCTACACCTTC. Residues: CASSRWTALRRGYTF.

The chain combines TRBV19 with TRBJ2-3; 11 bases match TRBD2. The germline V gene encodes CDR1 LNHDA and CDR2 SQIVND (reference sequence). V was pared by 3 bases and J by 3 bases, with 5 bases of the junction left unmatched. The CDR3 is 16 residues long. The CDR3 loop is CASSIPSGRFTDTQYF. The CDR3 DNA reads TGTGCCAGTAGTATTCCTAGCGGGAGGTTTACAGATACGCAGTATTTT.

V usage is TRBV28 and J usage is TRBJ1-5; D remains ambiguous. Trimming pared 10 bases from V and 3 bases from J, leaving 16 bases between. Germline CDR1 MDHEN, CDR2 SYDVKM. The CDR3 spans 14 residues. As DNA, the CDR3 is TGTGCCACCCCCGGAGGGCCGCACAATCAGCCCCAGCATTTT. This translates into CATPGGPHNQPQHF. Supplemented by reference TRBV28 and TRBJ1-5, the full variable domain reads DVKVTQSSRYLVKRTGEKVFLECVQDMDHENMFWYRQDPGLGLRLIYFSYDVKMKEKGDIPEGYSVSREKKERFSLILESASTNQTSMYLCATPGGPHNQPQHFGDGTRLSIL.

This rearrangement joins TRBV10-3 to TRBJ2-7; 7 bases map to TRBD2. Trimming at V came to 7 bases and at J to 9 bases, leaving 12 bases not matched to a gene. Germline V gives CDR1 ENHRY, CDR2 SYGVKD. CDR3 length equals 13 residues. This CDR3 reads CAIKEREGQGQYF. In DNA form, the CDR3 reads TGTGCCATCAAAGAAAGGGAGGGCCAGGGGCAGTACTTC.

The CDR3 region is CATKPGQGSNEQFF. The CDR3 DNA follows: TGTGCCACGAAACCGGGACAGGGGTCAAATGAGCAGTTCTTC. V is TRBV10-3 and J is TRBJ2-1, with 10 bases lining up with TRBD1. The CDR3 is made up of 14 amino acids. Germline lookup yields CDR1 ENHRY and CDR2 SYGVKD. The J segment lost 7 bases and the V segment lost 10 bases, leaving 10 bases of the junction unmatched.

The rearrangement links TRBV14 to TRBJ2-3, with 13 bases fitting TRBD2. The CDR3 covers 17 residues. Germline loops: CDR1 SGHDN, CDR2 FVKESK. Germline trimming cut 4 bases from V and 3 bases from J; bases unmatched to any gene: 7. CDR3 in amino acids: CASSRARTSGGTDTQYF. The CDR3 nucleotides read TGTGCCAGCAGCCGTGCAAGGACTAGCGGGGGAACAGATACGCAGTATTTT.

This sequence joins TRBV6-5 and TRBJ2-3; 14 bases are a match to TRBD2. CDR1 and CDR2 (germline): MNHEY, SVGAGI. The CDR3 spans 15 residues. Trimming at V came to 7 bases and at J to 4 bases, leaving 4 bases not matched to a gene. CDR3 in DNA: TGTGCCAGCAAACCGGGACTAGCGGGAGCAGATACGCAGTATTTT. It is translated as CASKPGLAGADTQYF.

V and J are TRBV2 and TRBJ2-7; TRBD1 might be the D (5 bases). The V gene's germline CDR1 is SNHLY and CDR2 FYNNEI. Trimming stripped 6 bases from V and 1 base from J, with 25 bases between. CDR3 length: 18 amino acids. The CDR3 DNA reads TGTGCCAGCAGATGGGTGGCGAGTTCCCGACAGAAGTCCTACGAGCAGTACTTC. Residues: CASRWVASSRQKSYEQYF.

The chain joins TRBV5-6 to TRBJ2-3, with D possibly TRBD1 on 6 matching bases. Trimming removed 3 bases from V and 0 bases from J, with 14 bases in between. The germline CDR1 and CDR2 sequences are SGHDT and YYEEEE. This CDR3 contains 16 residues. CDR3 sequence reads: CASSSQGKFSTDTQYF. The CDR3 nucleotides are TGTGCCAGCAGCTCTCAGGGGAAGTTTAGCACAGATACGCAGTATTTT.

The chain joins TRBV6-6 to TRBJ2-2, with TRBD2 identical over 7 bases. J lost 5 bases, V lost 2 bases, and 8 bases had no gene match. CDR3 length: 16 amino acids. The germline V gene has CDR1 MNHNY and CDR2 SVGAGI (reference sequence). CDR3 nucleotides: TGTGCCAGCAGTTACCAAGCGGGGTTAGGGACCGGGGAGCTGTTTTTT. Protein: CASSYQAGLGTGELFF.

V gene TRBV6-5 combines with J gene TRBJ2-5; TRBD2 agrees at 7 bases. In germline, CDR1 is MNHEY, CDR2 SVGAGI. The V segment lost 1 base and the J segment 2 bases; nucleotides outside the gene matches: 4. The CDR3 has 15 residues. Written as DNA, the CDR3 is TGTGCCAGCAGTTACTTGGCCGGGAGGCAAGAGACCCAGTACTTC. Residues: CASSYLAGRQETQYF.

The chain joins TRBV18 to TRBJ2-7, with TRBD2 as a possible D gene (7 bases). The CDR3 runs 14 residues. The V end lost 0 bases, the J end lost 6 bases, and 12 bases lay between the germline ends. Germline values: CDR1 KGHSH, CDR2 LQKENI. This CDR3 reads CASSPPSGTREQYF. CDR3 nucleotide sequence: TGTGCCAGCTCACCACCCAGCGGGACACGCGAGCAGTACTTC.